These 7 T cell receptor beta chains share one sample of origin, sequenced in a study of OX40 agonist ivuxolimab in advanced cancers. Clones were read by immunoSEQ multiplex PCR, and TCRdb kept only the in-frame ones, dropping some. This sample carries 50,000 to 65,000 clones, about 87% of them seen once, and the ten largest clones take 0.67%. Here the sequenced sample was CD4+ or CD8+ T cells sorted from blood, taken in a trial of the OX40 agonist ivuxolimab. The receptor source for this set is an adult with an advanced solid tumor such as melanoma, head and neck, liver or kidney cancer.

The rearrangement links TRBV30 to TRBJ1-5; D call uncertain. Germline values: CDR1 GTSNPN, CDR2 SVGIG (reference sequence). The CDR3 extends over 14 amino acids. V shed 2 bases and J shed 1 base, with 9 bases lying between them. The CDR3 here is CAWSLGGSNQPQHF. The CDR3 DNA reads TGTGCCTGGAGTCTAGGAGGGAGCAATCAGCCCCAGCATTTT.

V and J are TRBV2 and TRBJ1-5, with D hard to call. CDR3 length: 12 residues. Trimming took off 8 bases at V and 1 base at J, with 6 bases between the two ends. The germline V gene has CDR1 SNHLY and CDR2 FYNNEI. In nucleotides, the CDR3 is TGTGCCAGCGCAAGGAGCAATCAGCCCCAGCATTTT. Its translation is CASARSNQPQHF.

This chain uses TRBV11-2 with TRBJ2-5, with D tentatively TRBD2 (7 bases). This CDR3 has 14 residues. Germline CDR1 and CDR2: SGHAT and FQNNGV. With 5 bases removed from V and 4 bases from J, the gap between germline ends came to 14 bases. This chain's CDR3 is CASSGAGGPETQYF. As DNA, the CDR3 is TGTGCCAGCAGCGGGGCCGGGGGGCCAGAGACCCAGTACTTC.

The chain combines TRBV7-2 with TRBJ2-3; no clear D gene. This CDR3 has 15 amino acids. Per germline, CDR1 SGHTA and CDR2 FQGNSA. V lost 8 bases to trimming and J lost 6 bases, with 21 bases between them. DNA for the CDR3: TGTGCCAGCGGCCAGAGTGGGGTAGGGATGGATACGCAGTATTTT. This codes for CASGQSGVGMDTQYF.

The chain recombines TRBV28 with TRBJ2-7; the match to TRBD2 covers 9 bases. V was pared by 8 bases and J by 5 bases, with 10 bases of the junction left unmatched. CDR1 is MDHEN and CDR2 is SYDVKM in the germline V gene. This CDR3 has 14 residues. The CDR3 sequence is CASRLSGRAHEQYF. CDR3 sequence (DNA): TGTGCCAGCCGGCTTAGCGGGAGAGCCCACGAGCAGTACTTC.

The chain combines TRBV6-5 with TRBJ2-3; 7 bases fit TRBD2. In germline, CDR1 is MNHEY, CDR2 SVGAGI. There are 15 residues in the CDR3. V was pared by 6 bases and J by 2 bases, with 8 bases of the junction left unmatched. The CDR3 DNA sequence: TGTGCCAGCAGGACGGCTAGCGGATACACAGATACGCAGTATTTT. This gives the protein CASRTASGYTDTQYF.

The chain couples TRBV28 to TRBJ2-7; 8 bases match TRBD2. Looked up from germline, CDR1 is MDHEN and CDR2 is SYDVKM. This CDR3 is built from 15 residues. Unmatched junction bases numbered 14, after V lost 7 bases and J lost 6 bases. CDR3 sequence reads: CASTSGAAGGGEQYF. DNA of the CDR3: TGTGCCAGCACCTCCGGGGCCGCCGGGGGGGGCGAGCAGTACTTC.